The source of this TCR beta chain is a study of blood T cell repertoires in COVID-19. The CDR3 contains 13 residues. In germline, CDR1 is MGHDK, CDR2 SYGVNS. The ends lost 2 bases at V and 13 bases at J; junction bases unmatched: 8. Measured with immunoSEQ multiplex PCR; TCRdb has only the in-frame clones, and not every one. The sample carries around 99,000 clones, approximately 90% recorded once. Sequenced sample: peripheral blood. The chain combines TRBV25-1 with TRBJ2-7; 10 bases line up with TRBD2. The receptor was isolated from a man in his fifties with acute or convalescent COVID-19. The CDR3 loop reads CASSEVSSGRVYF. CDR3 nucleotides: TGTGCCAGCAGTGAAGTTTCTAGCGGGAGAGTTTACTTC.